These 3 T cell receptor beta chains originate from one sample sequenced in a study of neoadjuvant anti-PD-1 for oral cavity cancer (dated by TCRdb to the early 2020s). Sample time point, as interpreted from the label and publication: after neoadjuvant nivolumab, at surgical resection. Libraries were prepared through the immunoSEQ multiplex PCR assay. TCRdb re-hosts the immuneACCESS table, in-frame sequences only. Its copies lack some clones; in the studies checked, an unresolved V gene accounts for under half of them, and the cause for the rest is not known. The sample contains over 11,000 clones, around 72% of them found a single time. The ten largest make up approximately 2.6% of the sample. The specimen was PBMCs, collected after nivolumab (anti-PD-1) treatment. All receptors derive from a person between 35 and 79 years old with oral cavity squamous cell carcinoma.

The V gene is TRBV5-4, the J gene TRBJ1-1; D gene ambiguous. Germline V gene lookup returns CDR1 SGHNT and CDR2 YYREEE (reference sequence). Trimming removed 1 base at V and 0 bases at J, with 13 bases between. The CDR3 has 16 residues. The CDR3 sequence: CASSLTEASMNTEAFF. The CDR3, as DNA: TGTGCCAGCAGCTTGACGGAAGCCTCAATGAACACTGAAGCTTTCTTT.

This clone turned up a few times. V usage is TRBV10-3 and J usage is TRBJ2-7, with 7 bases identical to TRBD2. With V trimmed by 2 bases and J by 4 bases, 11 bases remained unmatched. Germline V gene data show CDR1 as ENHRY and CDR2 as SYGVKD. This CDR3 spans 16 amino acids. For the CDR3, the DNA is TGTGCCATCAGTGAGCCCGGCGGAGGGAGGGGATACGAGCAGTACTTC. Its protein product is CAISEPGGGRGYEQYF.

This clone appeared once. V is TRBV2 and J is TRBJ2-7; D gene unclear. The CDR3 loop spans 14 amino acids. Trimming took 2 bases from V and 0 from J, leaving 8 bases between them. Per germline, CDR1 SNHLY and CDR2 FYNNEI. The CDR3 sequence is CASSEIDSSYEQYF. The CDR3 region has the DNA TGTGCCAGCAGTGAAATCGACTCCTCCTACGAGCAGTACTTC.